This is a list of T cell receptor beta chains from one sample in a study of human T cells and chemical hapten exposure. TCRdb analysed the RACE reads with MiXCR anew, one entry per CDR3 protein. Here the sample spans more than 80,000 distinct CDR3 sequences, about 10% being singletons. The sequencing used whole blood, collected in connection with sensitization to the hapten diphenylcyclopropenone (DPC). The receptors originated from a woman between 45 and 60 years old with alopecia areata. Some clones in this sample may be carry-over from other donors' samples. The CDR3 runs from the conserved cysteine through the conserved F or W. Fields, in order: D gene, J gene, V gene, clone size, CDR3 protein, CDR3 DNA. A D gene is named only where the DNA matches it firmly. Part of the rows lack a size; the others show once, few, many or a class for expanded clones.

d_call: TRBD2
j_call: TRBJ2-5
v_call: TRBV29-1
clone_size: many
cdr3_aa: CSVQLRSGRQTQYF
cdr3_nt: TGCAGCGTTCAGCTCCGTAGCGGGAGACAGACCCAGTACTTC

d_call: -
j_call: TRBJ1-1
v_call: TRBV5-1
clone_size: -
cdr3_aa: CASSLGSRPQNTEAFF
cdr3_nt: TGCGCCAGCAGCTTGGGATCGCGTCCCCAAAACACTGAAGCTTTCTTT

d_call: TRBD2
j_call: TRBJ2-1
v_call: TRBV12-3/TRBV12-4
clone_size: -
cdr3_aa: CASSPISSSGSPEFF
cdr3_nt: TGTGCCAGCAGCCCGATCTCCTCTAGCGGGAGCCCGGAGTTCTTC

d_call: TRBD1
j_call: TRBJ1-2
v_call: TRBV20-1
clone_size: few
cdr3_aa: CSARPTGGVYGYTF
cdr3_nt: TGCAGTGCTAGACCTACAGGGGGCGTCTATGGCTACACCTTC

d_call: -
j_call: TRBJ1-1
v_call: TRBV7-9
clone_size: few
cdr3_aa: CASSSNLQVLTEAFF
cdr3_nt: TGTGCCAGCAGCTCAAACCTTCAGGTTCTCACTGAAGCTTTCTTT

d_call: -
j_call: TRBJ2-5
v_call: TRBV28
clone_size: -
cdr3_aa: CASSSRTHRRLYF
cdr3_nt: TGTGCCAGCAGTTCAAGGACCCACCGGCGCCTGTACTTC

d_call: -
j_call: TRBJ2-1
v_call: TRBV6-2/TRBV6-3
clone_size: -
cdr3_aa: CASSGGLRGRGNEQFF
cdr3_nt: TGTGCCAGCAGTGGAGGGTTGCGGGGCCGTGGTAATGAGCAGTTCTTC

d_call: -
j_call: TRBJ2-1
v_call: TRBV20-1
clone_size: many
cdr3_aa: CSASLLSYNEQFF
cdr3_nt: TGCAGTGCTAGTCTACTTTCCTACAATGAGCAGTTCTTC

d_call: -
j_call: TRBJ2-7
v_call: TRBV20-1
clone_size: many
cdr3_aa: CSARDPGRTYEQYF
cdr3_nt: TGCAGTGCTAGAGATCCCGGACGGACCTACGAGCAGTACTTC

d_call: -
j_call: TRBJ2-3
v_call: TRBV29-1
clone_size: many
cdr3_aa: CSVQRPNTDTQYF
cdr3_nt: TGCAGCGTTCAACGACCCAACACAGATACGCAGTATTTT

d_call: TRBD2
j_call: TRBJ2-3
v_call: TRBV5-1
clone_size: many
cdr3_aa: CASLLAGSPPDTQYF
cdr3_nt: TGCGCCAGCTTATTAGCGGGAAGCCCGCCAGATACGCAGTATTTT

d_call: -
j_call: TRBJ1-1
v_call: TRBV27
clone_size: few
cdr3_aa: CASLPHGSMNTEAFF
cdr3_nt: TGTGCCAGCCTACCCCATGGGTCCATGAACACTGAAGCTTTCTTT

d_call: -
j_call: TRBJ1-5
v_call: TRBV30
clone_size: few
cdr3_aa: CAWSGSNQPQHF
cdr3_nt: TGTGCCTGGAGTGGCAGCAATCAGCCCCAGCATTTT

d_call: -
j_call: TRBJ2-1
v_call: TRBV20-1
clone_size: many
cdr3_aa: CSARETRRSYNEQFF
cdr3_nt: TGCAGTGCTAGAGAGACTCGTCGCTCCTACAATGAGCAGTTCTTC

d_call: TRBD2
j_call: TRBJ2-7
v_call: TRBV11-2
clone_size: few
cdr3_aa: CASSLDLTSGTYEQYF
cdr3_nt: TGTGCCAGCAGCTTAGATCTCACTAGCGGGACCTACGAGCAGTACTTC

d_call: -
j_call: TRBJ2-5
v_call: TRBV20-1
clone_size: few
cdr3_aa: CSAGVQGLAGKTQYF
cdr3_nt: TGCAGTGCTGGAGTTCAGGGGCTAGCCGGAAAGACCCAGTACTTC

d_call: TRBD2
j_call: TRBJ2-7
v_call: TRBV19
clone_size: few
cdr3_aa: CASSLTPGLVGEQYF
cdr3_nt: TGTGCCAGTAGCCTAACTCCGGGACTAGTGGGCGAGCAGTACTTC

d_call: -
j_call: TRBJ2-3
v_call: TRBV2
clone_size: many
cdr3_aa: CASTVEGGDTQYF
cdr3_nt: TGTGCCAGCACTGTTGAGGGTGGAGATACGCAGTATTTT

d_call: TRBD2
j_call: TRBJ2-3
v_call: TRBV7-2
clone_size: many
cdr3_aa: CASSPQLTSGGTDTQYF
cdr3_nt: TGTGCCAGCAGCCCCCAATTGACTAGCGGAGGGACAGATACGCAGTATTTT

d_call: -
j_call: TRBJ2-7
v_call: TRBV20-1
clone_size: few
cdr3_aa: CSVPDPLVGEQYF
cdr3_nt: TGCAGTGTCCCCGACCCTCTTGTCGGCGAGCAGTACTTC

d_call: TRBD1
j_call: TRBJ2-3
v_call: TRBV24-1
clone_size: -
cdr3_aa: CATSADRVFGDTQYF
cdr3_nt: TGTGCCACCAGTGCGGACAGGGTATTTGGAGATACGCAGTATTTT

d_call: -
j_call: TRBJ2-7
v_call: TRBV20-1
clone_size: many
cdr3_aa: CSVGGETGTPYEQYF
cdr3_nt: TGCAGTGTAGGCGGAGAAACAGGGACCCCCTACGAGCAGTACTTC

d_call: TRBD1
j_call: TRBJ1-1
v_call: TRBV20-1
clone_size: -
cdr3_aa: CSARVGDRGTEAFF
cdr3_nt: TGCAGTGCTAGAGTGGGGGACAGGGGCACTGAAGCTTTCTTT

d_call: -
j_call: TRBJ1-1
v_call: TRBV28
clone_size: -
cdr3_aa: CASIRGGNTEAFF
cdr3_nt: TGTGCCAGCATACGGGGCGGAAACACTGAAGCTTTCTTT

d_call: -
j_call: TRBJ1-2
v_call: TRBV2
clone_size: -
cdr3_aa: CASSEGFNYGYTF
cdr3_nt: TGTGCCAGCAGTGAAGGCTTTAACTATGGCTACACCTTC

d_call: -
j_call: TRBJ1-3
v_call: TRBV12-3/TRBV12-4
clone_size: many
cdr3_aa: CASSLRLIGGNTIYF
cdr3_nt: TGTGCCAGCAGCCTGCGTTTAATAGGGGGAAACACCATATATTTT

d_call: TRBD1
j_call: TRBJ1-5
v_call: TRBV12-5
clone_size: -
cdr3_aa: CASGQQGPGQPQHF
cdr3_nt: TGTGCTAGTGGCCAACAGGGGCCCGGTCAGCCCCAGCATTTT

d_call: -
j_call: TRBJ2-5
v_call: TRBV7-2
clone_size: few
cdr3_aa: CASSLAGVQVQETQYF
cdr3_nt: TGTGCCAGCAGCTTAGCGGGGGTGCAGGTCCAAGAGACCCAGTACTTC

d_call: TRBD2
j_call: TRBJ2-2
v_call: TRBV9
clone_size: -
cdr3_aa: CASSSTSGRSGELFF
cdr3_nt: TGTGCCAGCAGCTCCACTAGCGGGAGATCCGGGGAGCTGTTTTTT

d_call: TRBD1
j_call: TRBJ1-5
v_call: TRBV7-9
clone_size: many
cdr3_aa: CASSKTGGSQPQHF
cdr3_nt: TGTGCCAGCAGCAAGACAGGGGGCAGTCAGCCCCAGCATTTT

d_call: TRBD2
j_call: TRBJ2-2
v_call: TRBV20-1
clone_size: many
cdr3_aa: CSATPLAGGPTGELFF
cdr3_nt: TGCAGTGCTACCCCTCTAGCGGGAGGGCCAACCGGGGAGCTGTTTTTT

d_call: -
j_call: TRBJ2-5
v_call: TRBV10-2
clone_size: few
cdr3_aa: CASSERRETQYF
cdr3_nt: TGCGCCAGCAGTGAACGGAGGGAGACCCAGTACTTC

d_call: TRBD1
j_call: TRBJ1-1
v_call: TRBV28
clone_size: -
cdr3_aa: CASSFPQGANTEAFF
cdr3_nt: TGTGCCAGCAGTTTTCCCCAGGGGGCGAACACTGAAGCTTTCTTT

d_call: TRBD2
j_call: TRBJ2-1
v_call: TRBV20-1
clone_size: many
cdr3_aa: CSATIRLAGSDEQFF
cdr3_nt: TGCAGTGCTACAATCAGACTAGCGGGGTCCGATGAGCAGTTCTTC

d_call: -
j_call: TRBJ1-2
v_call: TRBV14
clone_size: many
cdr3_aa: CASSPGLRAHYGYTF
cdr3_nt: TGTGCCAGCAGCCCCGGGCTCAGAGCCCACTATGGCTACACCTTC

d_call: -
j_call: TRBJ2-1
v_call: TRBV20-1
clone_size: few
cdr3_aa: CSASPRNNEQFF
cdr3_nt: TGCAGTGCTTCGCCCCGAAACAATGAGCAGTTCTTC

d_call: -
j_call: TRBJ2-1
v_call: TRBV6-5
clone_size: many
cdr3_aa: CASSYVVGRSYNEQFF
cdr3_nt: TGTGCCAGCAGTTACGTTGTCGGCCGCTCCTACAATGAGCAGTTCTTC

d_call: -
j_call: TRBJ2-3
v_call: TRBV7-2
clone_size: few
cdr3_aa: CASSLDGSSTDTQYF
cdr3_nt: TGTGCCAGCAGCTTAGACGGGAGTAGCACAGATACGCAGTATTTT

d_call: TRBD1
j_call: TRBJ1-6
v_call: TRBV6-5
clone_size: few
cdr3_aa: CASSRDSGSPLHF
cdr3_nt: TGTGCCAGCAGTCGGGACAGTGGTTCACCCCTCCACTTT

d_call: -
j_call: TRBJ1-2
v_call: TRBV5-1
clone_size: many
cdr3_aa: CASSTGQDNYGYTF
cdr3_nt: TGCGCCAGCAGCACTGGGCAGGACAACTATGGCTACACCTTC

d_call: -
j_call: TRBJ1-5
v_call: TRBV29-1
clone_size: many
cdr3_aa: CSVGRDGNQPQHF
cdr3_nt: TGCAGCGTGGGCAGGGACGGGAATCAGCCCCAGCATTTT

d_call: -
j_call: TRBJ2-1
v_call: TRBV6-2/TRBV6-3
clone_size: few
cdr3_aa: CASTGPEGPLNEQFF
cdr3_nt: TGTGCCAGCACCGGCCCCGAAGGTCCGCTCAATGAGCAGTTCTTC

d_call: TRBD2
j_call: TRBJ2-1
v_call: TRBV5-1
clone_size: -
cdr3_aa: CASSGGPLAGDNEQFF
cdr3_nt: TGCGCCAGCAGCGGAGGTCCGCTAGCGGGAGACAATGAGCAGTTCTTC